This is a list of T cell receptor beta chains from one sample in a study of blood T cell repertoires in COVID-19. TCRdb's copy holds only in-frame clones and misses some; the assay was immunoSEQ multiplex PCR. The sample yields 150,000 to 200,000 clones, approximately 85% seen once. The sample consisted of peripheral blood. These receptors were taken from a man aged 55 to 69 with acute or convalescent COVID-19. Each CDR3 is given with its conserved first and last residue. Each record gives: D gene, V gene, clone size, J gene, CDR3 DNA, CDR3 protein. D genes are given only for firm matches. Size is stated for part of the rows, as once, few or many counts, or as a class when the clone is expanded.

d_gene: .; v_gene: TRBV2; abundance: .; j_gene: TRBJ1-4; CDR3nt: TGTGCCAGCAGTTCAGGGACAACTAATGAAAAACTGTTTTTT; CDR3aa: CASSSGTTNEKLFF
d_gene: TRBD2; v_gene: TRBV18; abundance: .; j_gene: TRBJ2-1; CDR3nt: TGTGCCAGCTCACCATTGGCTAGCGGGCTCTCCTACAATGAGCAGTTCTTC; CDR3aa: CASSPLASGLSYNEQFF
d_gene: .; v_gene: TRBV4-2; abundance: .; j_gene: TRBJ1-2; CDR3nt: TGTGCCAGCAGCGCCGGACTTTCGACGGGCTACACCTTC; CDR3aa: CASSAGLSTGYTF
d_gene: TRBD1; v_gene: TRBV4-2; abundance: few; j_gene: TRBJ1-6; CDR3nt: TGTGCCAGCAGCCAGGACAGGGTGATGAATTCACCCCTCCACTTT; CDR3aa: CASSQDRVMNSPLHF
d_gene: TRBD2; v_gene: TRBV28; abundance: .; j_gene: TRBJ2-7; CDR3nt: TGTGCCAGCAGCGGCGCGGCTAGCGGGGTCTACGAGCAGTACTTC; CDR3aa: CASSGAASGVYEQYF
d_gene: TRBD1; v_gene: TRBV27; abundance: .; j_gene: TRBJ1-5; CDR3nt: TGTGCCAGCAGACCCGGACAGGGGGTTAAAGCCCAGCATTTT; CDR3aa: CASRPGQGVKAQHF
d_gene: TRBD2; v_gene: TRBV11-2; abundance: .; j_gene: TRBJ2-7; CDR3nt: TGTGCCAGCAGCTTAAACCACCGGGAGGGCTACGAGCAGTACTTC; CDR3aa: CASSLNHREGYEQYF
d_gene: TRBD1; v_gene: TRBV28; abundance: .; j_gene: TRBJ1-5; CDR3nt: TGTGCCAGCAGCCGGGGACAGGTGTCCAATCAGCCCCAGCATTTT; CDR3aa: CASSRGQVSNQPQHF
d_gene: .; v_gene: TRBV14; abundance: once; j_gene: TRBJ2-1; CDR3nt: TGTGCCAGCAGTCAGAGGGGGGGGCTGGGTCTACGAAACAATGAGCAGTTCTTC; CDR3aa: CASSQRGGLGLRNNEQFF
d_gene: .; v_gene: TRBV6-4; abundance: .; j_gene: TRBJ2-3; CDR3nt: TGTGCCAGCAGTGACCCGGGTCCAGGGGCAGATACGCAGTATTTT; CDR3aa: CASSDPGPGADTQYF
d_gene: .; v_gene: TRBV4-2; abundance: .; j_gene: TRBJ2-7; CDR3nt: TGTGCCAGCAGCCAAGCCATGGGCCAATCCTACGAGCAGTACTTC; CDR3aa: CASSQAMGQSYEQYF